This T cell receptor beta chain was captured by sequencing in a study of cytomegalovirus exposure and HLA in healthy donors. The CDR3 contains 14 residues. Germline assignment: CDR1 SEHNR and CDR2 FQNEAQ (reference sequence). Trimming cost V 1 base and J 2 bases, with 8 bases left between them. Comments on this clone: The antigen is not known.

The primer mix had 60 Vbeta and 13 Jbeta primers. Data came from immunoSEQ multiplex PCR; TCRdb stores just in-frame clones and leaves some out. Among about 120,000 clones listed, less than 10% were seen once. Regarding the study as a whole: It was likely that a cluster of highly shared sequence variants was a sequencing artifact. In a later analysis, V- and J-gene trimming of beta chains associated with a DCLRE1C missense variant, replicated independently. The number of N-insertions in an Asian-associated ancestry cluster was reportedly below the 666-donor mean in a later analysis.

The sequencing sample was made of PBMCs. The V call is TRBV7-9, the J call TRBJ2-5, with a possible D match to TRBD1 (5 bases). The clonotype comes from a woman between 35 and 50 years old in good health and CMV-seropositive. As DNA, the CDR3 is TGTGCCAGCAGCTTAGGGCAGGGACAAGAGACCCAGTACTTC. Its translation: CASSLGQGQETQYF.